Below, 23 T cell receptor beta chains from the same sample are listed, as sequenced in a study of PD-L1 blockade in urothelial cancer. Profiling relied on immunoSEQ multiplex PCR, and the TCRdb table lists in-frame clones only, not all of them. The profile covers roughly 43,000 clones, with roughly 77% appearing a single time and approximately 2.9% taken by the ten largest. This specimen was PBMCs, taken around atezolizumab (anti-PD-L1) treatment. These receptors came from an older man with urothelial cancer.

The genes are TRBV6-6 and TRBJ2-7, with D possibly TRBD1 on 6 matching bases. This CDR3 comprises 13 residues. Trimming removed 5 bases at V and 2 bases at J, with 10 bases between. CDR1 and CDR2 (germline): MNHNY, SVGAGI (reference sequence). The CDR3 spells CASSPTGPYEQYF. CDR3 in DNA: TGTGCCAGCAGTCCAACAGGGCCCTACGAGCAGTACTTC.

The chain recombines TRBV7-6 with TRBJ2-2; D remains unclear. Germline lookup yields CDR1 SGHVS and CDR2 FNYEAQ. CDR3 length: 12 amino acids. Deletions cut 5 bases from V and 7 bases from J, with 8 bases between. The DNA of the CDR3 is TGTGCCAGCAGCCCAGAATTCGGGGAGCTGTTTTTT. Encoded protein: CASSPEFGELFF.

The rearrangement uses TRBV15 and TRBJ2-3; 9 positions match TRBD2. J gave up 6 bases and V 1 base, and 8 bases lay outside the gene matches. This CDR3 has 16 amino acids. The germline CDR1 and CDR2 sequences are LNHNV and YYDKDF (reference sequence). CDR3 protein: CATSRALAGATDTQYF. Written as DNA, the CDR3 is TGTGCCACCAGCAGAGCCTTAGCGGGAGCCACCGATACGCAGTATTTT.

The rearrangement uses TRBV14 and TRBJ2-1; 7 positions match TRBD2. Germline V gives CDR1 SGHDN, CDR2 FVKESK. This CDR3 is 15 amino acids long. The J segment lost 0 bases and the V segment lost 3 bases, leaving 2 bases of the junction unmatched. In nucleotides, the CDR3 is TGTGCCAGCAGCCAGGGGGGGAGCTCCTACAATGAGCAGTTCTTC. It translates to CASSQGGSSYNEQFF.

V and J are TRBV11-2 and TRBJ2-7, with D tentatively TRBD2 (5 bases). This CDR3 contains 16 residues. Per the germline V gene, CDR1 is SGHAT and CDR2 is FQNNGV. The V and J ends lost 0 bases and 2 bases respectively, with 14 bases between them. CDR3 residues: CASSLERASLAYEQYF. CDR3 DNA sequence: TGTGCCAGCAGCTTAGAGAGGGCTAGTCTGGCCTACGAGCAGTACTTC.

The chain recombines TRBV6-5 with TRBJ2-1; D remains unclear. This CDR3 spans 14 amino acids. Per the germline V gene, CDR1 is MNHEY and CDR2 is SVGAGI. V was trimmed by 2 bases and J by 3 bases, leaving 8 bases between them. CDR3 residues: CASSYLLGYNEQFF. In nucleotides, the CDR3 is TGTGCCAGCAGTTACCTTCTCGGCTACAATGAGCAGTTCTTC.

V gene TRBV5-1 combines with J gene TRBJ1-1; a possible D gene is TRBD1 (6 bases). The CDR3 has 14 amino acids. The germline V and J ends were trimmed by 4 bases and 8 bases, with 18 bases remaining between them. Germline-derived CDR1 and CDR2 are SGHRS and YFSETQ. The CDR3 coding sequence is TGCGCCAGCAGCCGGGACATCGGGTTAGAGGAAGCTTTCTTT. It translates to CASSRDIGLEEAFF.

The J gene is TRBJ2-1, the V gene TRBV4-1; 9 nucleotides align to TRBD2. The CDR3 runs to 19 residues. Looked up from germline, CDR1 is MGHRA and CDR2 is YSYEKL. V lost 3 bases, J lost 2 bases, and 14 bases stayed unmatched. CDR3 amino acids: CASSHLSSGRLSPYNEQFF. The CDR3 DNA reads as TGCGCCAGCAGCCATTTATCGAGCGGGAGGCTATCTCCCTACAATGAGCAGTTCTTC.

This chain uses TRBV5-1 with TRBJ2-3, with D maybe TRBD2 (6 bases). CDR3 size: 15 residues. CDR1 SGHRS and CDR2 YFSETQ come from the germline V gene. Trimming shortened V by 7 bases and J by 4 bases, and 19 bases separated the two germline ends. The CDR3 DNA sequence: TGCGCCAGCCACCCCGCCGGGGGAGGCCCAGATACGCAGTATTTT. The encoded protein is CASHPAGGGPDTQYF.

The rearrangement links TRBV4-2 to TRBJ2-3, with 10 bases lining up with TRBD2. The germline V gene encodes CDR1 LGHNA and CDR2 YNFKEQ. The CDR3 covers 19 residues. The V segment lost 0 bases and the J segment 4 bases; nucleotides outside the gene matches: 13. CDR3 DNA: TGTGCCAGCAGCCAAGATAGGAGGAGGACTAGCGGAGGGGCAGATACGCAGTATTTT. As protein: CASSQDRRRTSGGADTQYF.

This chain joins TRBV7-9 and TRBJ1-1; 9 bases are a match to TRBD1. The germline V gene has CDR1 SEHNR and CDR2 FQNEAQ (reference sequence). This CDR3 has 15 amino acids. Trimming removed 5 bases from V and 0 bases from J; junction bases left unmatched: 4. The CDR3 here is CASSPGQGMNTEAFF. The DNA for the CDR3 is TGTGCCAGCAGCCCGGGACAGGGAATGAACACTGAAGCTTTCTTT.

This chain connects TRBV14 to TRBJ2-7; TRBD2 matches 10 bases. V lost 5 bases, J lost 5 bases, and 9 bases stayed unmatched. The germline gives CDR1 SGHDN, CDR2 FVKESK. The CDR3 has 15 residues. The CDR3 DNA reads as TGTGCCAGCAGCTTAATTAGCGGGAGGATCAACGAGCAGTACTTC. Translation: CASSLISGRINEQYF. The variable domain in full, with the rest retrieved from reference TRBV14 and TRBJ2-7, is EAGVTQFPSHSVIEKGQTVTLRCDPISGHDNLYWYRRVMGKEIKFLLHFVKESKQDESGMPNNRFLAERTGGTYSTLKVQPAELEDSGVYFCASSLISGRINEQYFGPGTRLTVT.

CDR3 DNA: TGTGCCAGCAGTACACTGGGGACAGTTAATGAAAAACTGTTTTTT. Its translation: CASSTLGTVNEKLFF. V and J are TRBV14 and TRBJ1-4; TRBD1 matches at 7 bases. Per germline, CDR1 SGHDN and CDR2 FVKESK. The CDR3 sequence is 15 residues long. V was clipped by 6 bases and J by 4 bases; unmatched bases: 8. The complete variable domain, with remaining parts taken from reference TRBV14 and TRBJ1-4, reads EAGVTQFPSHSVIEKGQTVTLRCDPISGHDNLYWYRRVMGKEIKFLLHFVKESKQDESGMPNNRFLAERTGGTYSTLKVQPAELEDSGVYFCASSTLGTVNEKLFFGSGTQLSVL.

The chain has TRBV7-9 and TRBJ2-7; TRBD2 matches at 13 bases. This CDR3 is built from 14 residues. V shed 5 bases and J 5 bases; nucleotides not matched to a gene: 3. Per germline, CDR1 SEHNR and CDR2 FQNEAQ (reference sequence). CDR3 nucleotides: TGTGCCAGCAGCACCGGACTAGCGGGGGACGAGCAGTACTTC. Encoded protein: CASSTGLAGDEQYF. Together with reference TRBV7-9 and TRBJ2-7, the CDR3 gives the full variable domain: DTGVSQNPRHKITKRGQNVTFRCDPISEHNRLYWYRQTLGQGPEFLTYFQNEAQLEKSRLLSDRFSAERPKGSFSTLEIQRTEQGDSAMYLCASSTGLAGDEQYFGPGTRLTVT.

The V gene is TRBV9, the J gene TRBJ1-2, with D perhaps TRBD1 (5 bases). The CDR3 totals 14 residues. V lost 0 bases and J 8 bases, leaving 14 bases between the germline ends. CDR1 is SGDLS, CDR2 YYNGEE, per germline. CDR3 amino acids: CASSVANGGNGYTF. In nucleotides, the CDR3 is TGTGCCAGCAGCGTAGCTAACGGGGGGAACGGCTACACCTTC.

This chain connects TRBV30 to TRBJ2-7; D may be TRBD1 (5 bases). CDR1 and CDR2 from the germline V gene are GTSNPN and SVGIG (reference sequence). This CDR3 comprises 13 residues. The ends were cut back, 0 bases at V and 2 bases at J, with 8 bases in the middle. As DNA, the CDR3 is TGTGCCTGGAGTGTTGACAGCCCCTACGAGCAGTACTTC. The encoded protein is CAWSVDSPYEQYF.

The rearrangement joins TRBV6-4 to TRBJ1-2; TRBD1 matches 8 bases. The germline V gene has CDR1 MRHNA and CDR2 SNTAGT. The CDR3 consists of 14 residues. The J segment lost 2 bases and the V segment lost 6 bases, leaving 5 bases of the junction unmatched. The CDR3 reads CASRPGQANYGYTF. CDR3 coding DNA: TGTGCCAGCAGGCCGGGACAGGCCAACTATGGCTACACCTTC.

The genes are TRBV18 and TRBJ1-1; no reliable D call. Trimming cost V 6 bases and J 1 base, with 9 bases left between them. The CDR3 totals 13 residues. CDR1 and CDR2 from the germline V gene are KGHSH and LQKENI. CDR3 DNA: TGTGCCAGCTCCCAGGAGGCGAACACTGAAGCTTTCTTT. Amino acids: CASSQEANTEAFF.

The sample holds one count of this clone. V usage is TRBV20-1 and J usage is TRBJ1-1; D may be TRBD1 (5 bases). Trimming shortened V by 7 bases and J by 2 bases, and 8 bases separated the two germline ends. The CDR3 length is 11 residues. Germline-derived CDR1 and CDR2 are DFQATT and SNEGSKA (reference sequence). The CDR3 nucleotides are TGCAGTGGGACATATAACACTGAAGCTTTCTTT. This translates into CSGTYNTEAFF.

CDR3 protein: CASSQVVPWVGGASRGLGKLFF. CDR3 DNA: TGCGCCAGCAGCCAAGTAGTACCCTGGGTAGGGGGCGCGTCAAGGGGCCTTGGAAAACTGTTTTTT. This chain uses TRBV4-3 with TRBJ1-4, with 7 bases that match TRBD1. J gave up 10 bases and V 1 base, and 30 bases lay outside the gene matches. The CDR3 loop spans 22 amino acids. The germline CDR1 and CDR2 sequences are LGHNA and YSLEER.

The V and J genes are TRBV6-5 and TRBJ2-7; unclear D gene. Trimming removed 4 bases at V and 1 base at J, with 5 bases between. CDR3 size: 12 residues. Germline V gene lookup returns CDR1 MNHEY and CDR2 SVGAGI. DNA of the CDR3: TGTGCCAGCAGTTCGGTGTCCTACGAGCAGTACTTC. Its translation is CASSSVSYEQYF.

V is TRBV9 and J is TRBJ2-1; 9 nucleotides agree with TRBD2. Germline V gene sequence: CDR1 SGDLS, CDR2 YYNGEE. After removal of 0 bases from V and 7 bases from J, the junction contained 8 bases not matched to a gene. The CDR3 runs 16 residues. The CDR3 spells CASSVGGRASYNEQFF. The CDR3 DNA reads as TGTGCCAGCAGCGTAGGCGGGAGGGCCTCTTATAATGAGCAGTTCTTC.

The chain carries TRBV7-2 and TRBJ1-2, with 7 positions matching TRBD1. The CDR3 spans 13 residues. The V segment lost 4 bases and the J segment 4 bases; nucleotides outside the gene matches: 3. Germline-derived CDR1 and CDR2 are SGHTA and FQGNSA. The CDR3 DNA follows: TGTGCCAGCAGCTCCGGGACAGCCTATGGCTACACCTTC. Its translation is CASSSGTAYGYTF.